The 10 T cell receptor beta chains below all came from one sample that was sequenced in a study of cytomegalovirus exposure and HLA in healthy donors. The study ran its PCR with 60 Vbeta and 13 Jbeta primers. TCRdb's table, derived via immunoSEQ multiplex PCR, lists solely in-frame clones and lacks some. The sample includes around 130,000 clones, around 70% of them seen just once. Sequencing input: PBMCs. These receptors were collected from a man aged 40-49 years in good health and CMV-seropositive.

This sequence joins TRBV6-1 and TRBJ2-3; unclear D gene. Trimming pared 6 bases from V and 5 bases from J, leaving 6 bases between. CDR1 and CDR2 (germline): MNHNS, SASEGT. This CDR3 has 11 residues. In nucleotides, the CDR3 is TGTGCCAGCAGAATCGTAGATACGCAGTATTTT. Amino acids: CASRIVDTQYF.

The V and J genes are TRBV6-6 and TRBJ2-2, with 7 bases identical to TRBD2. V shed 4 bases and J 5 bases; nucleotides not matched to a gene: 7. Germline V gene data show CDR1 as MNHNY and CDR2 as SVGAGI (reference sequence). The CDR3 is 15 amino acids. The CDR3 reads CASSSRRGGTGELFF. The CDR3 DNA sequence: TGTGCCAGCAGTTCAAGGCGGGGAGGGACCGGGGAGCTGTTTTTT.

This sequence joins TRBV13 and TRBJ1-1, with D maybe TRBD1 (5 bases). The CDR3 spans 14 residues. The germline V gene has CDR1 PRHDT and CDR2 FYEKMQ (reference sequence). The V end lost 5 bases, the J end lost 8 bases, and 18 bases lay between the germline ends. CDR3 protein: CASSLLVLGEEAFF. CDR3 in DNA: TGTGCCAGCAGCCTACTCGTCCTAGGGGAAGAAGCTTTCTTT. The full variable domain, completed using reference TRBV13 and TRBJ1-1, is AAGVIQSPRHLIKEKRETATLKCYPIPRHDTVYWYQQGPGQDPQFLISFYEKMQSDKGSIPDRFSAQQFSDYHSELNMSSLELGDSALYFCASSLLVLGEEAFFGQGTRLTVV.

The chain couples TRBV4-1 to TRBJ2-7; tentatively, D is TRBD1 (5 bases). Trimming pared 4 bases from V and 2 bases from J, leaving 18 bases between. Looked up from germline, CDR1 is MGHRA and CDR2 is YSYEKL. CDR3 length equals 16 residues. This CDR3 reads CASSPSQTTATYEQYF. The CDR3 bases are TGCGCCAGCAGCCCATCACAGACGACAGCCACCTACGAGCAGTACTTC.

This clone has only one observation. The rearrangement joins TRBV19 to TRBJ1-3; no firm D call. The CDR3 loop spans 15 amino acids. The germline V gene has CDR1 LNHDA and CDR2 SQIVND (reference sequence). Trimming removed 1 base at V and 0 bases at J, with 7 bases between. For the CDR3, the DNA is TGTGCCAGTAGTATAGCGGGAACCTCTGGAAACACCATATATTTT. This translates into CASSIAGTSGNTIYF.

The V and J genes are TRBV5-4 and TRBJ2-1; 12 bases are a match to TRBD2. This CDR3 region has 15 residues. Germline V gene lookup returns CDR1 SGHNT and CDR2 YYREEE (reference sequence). Trimming at V came to 3 bases and at J to 4 bases, leaving 2 bases not matched to a gene. DNA of the CDR3: TGTGCCAGCAGCTCGACTAGCGGGAGTTACAATGAGCAGTTCTTC. This encodes CASSSTSGSYNEQFF.

This clone was found once. The chain uses TRBV7-8 and TRBJ1-5, with TRBD1 as a possible D gene (5 bases). The CDR3 consists of 16 residues. Germline loops: CDR1 SGHVS, CDR2 FQNEAQ. V dropped 5 bases and J dropped 4 bases, with 18 bases sitting between them. The CDR3 sequence: CASSPRRVGRNQPQHF. The CDR3 nucleotides read TGTGCCAGCAGCCCCCGCCGCGTGGGGCGGAATCAGCCCCAGCATTTT.

The genes are TRBV19 and TRBJ1-1; D remains unclear. Trimming left V 8 bases short and J 7 bases short, with 17 bases between. The CDR3 has 13 amino acids. In germline, CDR1 is LNHDA, CDR2 SQIVND (reference sequence). The DNA of the CDR3 is TGTGCCAGTCTTCCCAGGTCGGTTGGTGAAGCTTTCTTT. This translates into CASLPRSVGEAFF.

The chain couples TRBV29-1 to TRBJ2-7; maybe TRBD1 (5 bases). The V end lost 0 bases, the J end lost 2 bases, and 8 bases lay between the germline ends. This CDR3 is 13 amino acids long. Germline CDR1 SQVTM, CDR2 ANQGSEA. CDR3 residues: CSVEEGAAYEQYF. DNA for the CDR3: TGCAGCGTTGAAGAAGGGGCGGCCTACGAGCAGTACTTC.

J is TRBJ1-5 and V is TRBV7-8; D unresolved. The V end was cut by 5 bases, the J end by 0 bases, with 5 bases between. The CDR3 covers 13 residues. Germline V gives CDR1 SGHVS, CDR2 FQNEAQ. The DNA of the CDR3 is TGTGCCAGCAGCCCCAGTAGCAATCAGCCCCAGCATTTT. Amino acids: CASSPSSNQPQHF.